The following is a TCR beta chain sequence with its context. Its antigen is as yet unknown. The data originate from a study of shared clonotypes between healthy human individuals. Study background: Each donor contributed plates that comprised three CD4 naive, three CD4 memory, two CD8 naive and one CD8 memory.

The study's findings and limits: Clonotypes which were not shared had lower generation probabilities than clonotypes that all four donors shared.

Execution of the assay was at deep level. The protocol was immunoSEQ multiplex PCR, while the TCRdb copy is restricted to in-frame clones and leaves out a portion. Among roughly 1 million clones listed, about three quarters were seen once. CDR3 length: 15 amino acids. Germline loops: CDR1 ENHRY, CDR2 SYGVKD. Trimming took 5 bases from V and 6 from J; bases not matched to a gene: 3. The specimen sequenced was memory CD4+ T cells sorted from blood. Subset given: CD45RA-negative fraction. The rearrangement joins TRBV10-3 to TRBJ2-1, with 14 bases that match TRBD2. The sequence came from a man aged 18 to 29 in good health. The chain's CDR3 is CAISWTSGGSNEQFF. DNA of the CDR3: TGTGCCATCAGTTGGACTAGCGGGGGGTCCAATGAGCAGTTCTTC.